Listed below are T cell receptor beta chains from one sample, sequenced in a study of vaccination effects on CD4 cells after COVID-19. Generated by immunoSEQ multiplex PCR, the TCRdb table keeps only in-frame clones and is missing some. Here the sample spans fewer than 65,000 clones, less than 80% being singletons. These receptors' targets are unknown. The input for sequencing was CD4+ T cells from PBMCs cultured with HCoV-OC43 spike peptides, taken before COVID-19 vaccination. These receptors were obtained from a human donor who received a COVID-19 vaccine. Both conserved end residues are part of each CDR3. A D gene is named only where the DNA matches it firmly. Some rows have no size entry. The others give once, few or many, or a class for an expanded clone.

abundance	v_gene	d_gene	j_gene	CDR3aa	CDR3nt
.	TRBV24-1	.	TRBJ2-1	CATSDKDMYSYNEQFF	TGTGCCACCAGTGACAAGGACATGTACTCCTACAATGAGCAGTTCTTC
.	TRBV9	.	TRBJ1-3	CASSVRAGNTIYF	TGTGCCAGCAGTGTGCGGGCTGGAAACACCATATATTTT
.	TRBV28	.	TRBJ2-5	CASSLSIQETQYF	TGTGCCAGCAGTTTAAGTATTCAAGAGACCCAGTACTTC
.	TRBV24-1	.	TRBJ2-1	CATSDVQAYNEQFF	TGTGCCACCAGTGACGTACAGGCCTACAATGAGCAGTTCTTC
.	TRBV12-3/TRBV12-4	.	TRBJ1-1	CASSLVGLEAFF	TGTGCCAGCAGTTTAGTAGGTCTTGAAGCTTTCTTT
.	TRBV10-2	.	TRBJ2-3	CASSEWTTWDTQYF	TGCGCCAGCAGTGAGTGGACAACTTGGGATACGCAGTATTTT
once	TRBV3-1/TRBV3-2	.	TRBJ2-5	CASSQIQTQYF	TGTGCCAGCAGCCAAATACAGACCCAGTACTTC
.	TRBV28	.	TRBJ1-1	CASRPQGRNTEAFF	TGTGCCAGCAGACCCCAAGGTAGGAACACTGAAGCTTTCTTT
.	TRBV5-1	.	TRBJ2-2	CASSLEGSPNTGELFF	TGCGCCAGCAGCTTGGAGGGGTCCCCGAACACCGGGGAGCTGTTTTTT
.	TRBV6-5	TRBD1	TRBJ1-3	CASSSTGGPGNTIYF	TGTGCCAGCAGTTCTACAGGGGGCCCTGGAAACACCATATATTTT
.	TRBV7-8	TRBD1	TRBJ1-4	CASSPTGGDNEKLFF	TGTGCCAGCAGCCCCACAGGGGGGGATAATGAAAAACTGTTTTTT
.	TRBV27	TRBD2	TRBJ2-3	CASGGGGFGTDTQYF	TGTGCCAGCGGTGGGGGGGGGTTCGGCACAGATACGCAGTATTTT
.	TRBV27	TRBD1	TRBJ1-2	CASSRDRVGYGYTF	TGTGCCAGCAGTAGGGACAGGGTCGGCTATGGCTACACCTTC
.	TRBV7-2	.	TRBJ1-6	CASSLQGLNSPLHF	TGTGCCAGCAGCTTACAGGGCTTAAATTCACCCCTCCACTTT
.	TRBV12-3/TRBV12-4	.	TRBJ1-1	CASSLKNTEAFF	TGTGCCAGCAGTTTGAAGAACACTGAAGCTTTCTTT
.	TRBV11-3	.	TRBJ2-5	CASSRGGQLETQYF	TGTGCCAGCAGCCGGGGGGGACAGCTAGAGACCCAGTACTTC
once	TRBV5-1	TRBD1	TRBJ2-3	CASSTGESTDTQYF	TGCGCCAGCAGCACAGGGGAAAGCACAGATACGCAGTATTTT
.	TRBV19	.	TRBJ1-2	CASSIPAGNYGYTF	TGTGCCAGTAGTATCCCCGCCGGGAACTATGGCTACACCTTC
.	TRBV4-1	.	TRBJ1-2	CASSQDERQSMGGYTF	TGCGCCAGCAGCCAAGATGAACGCCAGTCAATGGGCGGCTACACCTTC
.	TRBV2	.	TRBJ1-3	CANKQSSGNTIYF	TGTGCCAACAAGCAAAGCTCTGGAAACACCATATATTTT
.	TRBV18	.	TRBJ1-2	CASSLRKGYYGYTF	TGTGCCAGCTCACTCCGGAAGGGATACTATGGCTACACCTTC
.	TRBV10-1	TRBD2	TRBJ2-1	CASSESTSGVNEQFF	TGCGCCAGCAGTGAGTCGACTAGCGGGGTGAATGAGCAGTTCTTC
.	TRBV4-1	TRBD1	TRBJ2-3	CASSQDVTGATDTQYF	TGCGCCAGCAGCCAAGATGTGACAGGGGCCACAGATACGCAGTATTTT
.	TRBV3-1/TRBV3-2	TRBD1	TRBJ1-2	CASSYLTGEDGYTF	TGTGCCAGCAGCTACCTCACAGGGGAGGATGGCTACACCTTC
.	TRBV25-1	TRBD1	TRBJ1-2	CASSERTGSGYTF	TGTGCCAGCAGTGAGAGGACAGGGAGTGGCTACACCTTC
.	TRBV7-8	TRBD1	TRBJ1-1	CASSWGQGNTEAFF	TGTGCCAGCAGCTGGGGACAGGGGAACACTGAAGCTTTCTTT